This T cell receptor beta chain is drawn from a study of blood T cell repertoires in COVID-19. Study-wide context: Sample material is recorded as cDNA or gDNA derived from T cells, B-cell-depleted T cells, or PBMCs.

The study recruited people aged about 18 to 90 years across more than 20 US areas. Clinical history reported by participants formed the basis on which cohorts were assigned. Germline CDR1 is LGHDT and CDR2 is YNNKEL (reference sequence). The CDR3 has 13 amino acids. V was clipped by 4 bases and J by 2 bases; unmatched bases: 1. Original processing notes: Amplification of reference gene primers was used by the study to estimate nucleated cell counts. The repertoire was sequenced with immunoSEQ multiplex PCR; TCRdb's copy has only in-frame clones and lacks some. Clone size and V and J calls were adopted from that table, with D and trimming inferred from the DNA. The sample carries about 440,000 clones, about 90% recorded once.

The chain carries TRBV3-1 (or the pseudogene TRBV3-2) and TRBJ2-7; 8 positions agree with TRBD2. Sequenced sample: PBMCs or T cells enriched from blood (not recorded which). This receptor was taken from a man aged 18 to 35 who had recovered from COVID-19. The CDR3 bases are TGTGCCAGCAGCCCCGGGGGGGCCTACGAGCAGTACTTC. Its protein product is CASSPGGAYEQYF.